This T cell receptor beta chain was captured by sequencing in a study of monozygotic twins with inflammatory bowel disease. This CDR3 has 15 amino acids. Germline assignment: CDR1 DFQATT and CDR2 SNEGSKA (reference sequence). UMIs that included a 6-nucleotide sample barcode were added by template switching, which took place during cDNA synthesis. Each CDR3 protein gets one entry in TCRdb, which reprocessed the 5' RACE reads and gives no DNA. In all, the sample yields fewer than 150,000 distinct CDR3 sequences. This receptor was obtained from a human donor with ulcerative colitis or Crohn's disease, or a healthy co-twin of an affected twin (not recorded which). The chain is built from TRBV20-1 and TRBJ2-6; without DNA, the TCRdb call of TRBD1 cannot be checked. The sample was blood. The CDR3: CSARIGGVVANVLTF.